Sequencing of this TCR beta chain was carried out in a study of CD8 T cells in ankylosing spondylitis. General study findings and limits: Several highly homologous variants formed a TCR beta motif that appeared characteristic of ankylosing spondylitis blood. Disease-linked clones displayed a CD8+ phenotype and appeared relatively rarely in peripheral blood.

This clonotype was recorded only once. Its antigen is not identified. Libraries for TCR beta were made by quantitative 5'-RACE with molecular barcodes. TCRdb ran MiXCR on the 5' RACE reads and lists one entry per CDR3 protein. This table has a few hundred thousand distinct CDR3 sequences, approximately 8.2% appearing once. Trimming removed 4 bases at V and 3 bases at J, with 16 bases between. CDR3 length: 15 residues. Per germline, CDR1 LGHNT and CDR2 FRNRAP. The sequenced sample consisted of blood, either unsorted or a sorted T cell fraction (not recorded which). This clonotype originated in a male donor with ankylosing spondylitis. The rearrangement joins TRBV12-5 to TRBJ2-7; the D gene is possibly TRBD1 (5 bases). The CDR3 nucleotides read TGTGCTAGTGGTTCCGGCGCCGACAGCTACTACGAGCAGTACTTC. Protein: CASGSGADSYYEQYF.